This T cell receptor (beta chain) was profiled in a study of blood T cell repertoires in COVID-19. Study-level background: Material from acute and convalescent COVID-19 was sourced from the United States, Italy and Spain. T cells, B-cell-depleted T cells, or PBMCs supplied cDNA or gDNA.

As processed by the authors: Estimation of nucleated cell counts relied on the amplification of reference gene primers. The table came from immunoSEQ multiplex PCR; TCRdb's copy has only in-frame clones and leaves some out. The V and J calls and clone size come from that table; D and trimming were worked out from the DNA. Of approximately 41,000 clones in the sample, 87% were seen once. Germline V lookup: CDR1 SGHDN, CDR2 FVKESK. The CDR3 is 16 residues long. Trimming cost V 4 bases and J 0 bases, with 16 bases left between them. This clone appeared a single time. This clonotype originated in a woman over 75 with active COVID-19. This chain links TRBV14 with TRBJ2-7; TRBD2 is a possible D gene (5 bases). Sequencing was performed on peripheral blood. The CDR3 here is CASSPSRYGSSYEQYF. The DNA of the CDR3 is TGTGCCAGCAGCCCAAGCAGGTATGGGAGCTCCTACGAGCAGTACTTC.